This TCR beta chain was obtained from a study of T cells in Graves' hyperthyroidism and ophthalmopathy. Study-level results: Appearing also in blood were most of the thyroid clonotypes expanded above 0.001.

This clonotype was detected a few times. Its specificity is not known. TCR beta CDR3 regions were amplified from RNA transcripts. Using the HTBI primer set, a first-round RT-PCR was run on the TCR CDR3. TCRdb fed the multiplex PCR reads into MiXCR, producing one record per CDR3 protein. This sample yields about 580,000 distinct CDR3 sequences, of which approximately 15% are seen a single time; 4.5% to 6% belongs to the top ten. Between the trimmed V and J ends, which lost 6 bases and 8 bases, there was a span of 19 bases. The CDR3 totals 13 residues. The germline CDR1 and CDR2 sequences are DFQATT and SNEGSKA (reference sequence).

V and J are TRBV20-1 and TRBJ1-2, with D uncertain. The sequence came from a woman under 40 with Graves' hyperthyroidism that later progressed to Graves' ophthalmopathy. Sequencing was done on a sample of blood. The CDR3 nucleotides read TGCAGTGCGAACCGAGCATTGCTGTACGGCTACACCTTC. The encoded protein is CSANRALLYGYTF.